This is a list of T cell receptor beta chains from one sample in a study of siplizumab effects on memory and regulatory T cells. TCRdb's table, derived via immunoSEQ multiplex PCR, lists solely in-frame clones and lacks some. The sample contains 97,000 or so clones, 92% of which appear only once. The sequenced material came from CD4+ T cells sorted from blood. The origin of the receptors is a human donor in good health. Each CDR3 is given with its conserved first and last residue. D genes are given only for firm matches. Size is stated for part of the rows, as once, few or many counts, or as a class when the clone is expanded.

clone size,D gene,V gene,J gene,CDR3 length,CDR3 DNA,CDR3 protein
once,.,TRBV6-5,TRBJ1-1,14,TGTGCCAGCAGTTACTGGGGCCAGAACACTGAAGCTTTCTTT,CASSYWGQNTEAFF
.,.,TRBV11-1,TRBJ2-7,13,TGTGCCAGCAGCCTGATTTGGGGAGGCGAGCAGTACTTC,CASSLIWGGEQYF
.,.,TRBV11-2,TRBJ2-7,15,TGTGCCAGCAGCTTAGGTCTTGGGACTGCCTACGAGCAGTACTTC,CASSLGLGTAYEQYF
.,.,TRBV11-2,TRBJ1-5,14,TGTGCCAGCAGCGCAGGGACACTTAATCAGCCCCAGCATTTT,CASSAGTLNQPQHF
once,TRBD2,TRBV6-5,TRBJ2-1,15,TGTGCCAGCAGTTATTCCCGCGGGAGGGCCAATGAGCAGTTCTTC,CASSYSRGRANEQFF
.,.,TRBV5-1,TRBJ2-7,13,TGCGCCAGCAGCTTACCTTACCCGGGCGAGCAGTACTTC,CASSLPYPGEQYF
.,.,TRBV11-2,TRBJ1-1,14,TGTGCCAGCAGCTCCGACAGACTGAACACTGAAGCTTTCTTT,CASSSDRLNTEAFF
.,.,TRBV9,TRBJ1-2,12,TGTGCCAGCAGCGTATATGGCTATGGCTACACCTTC,CASSVYGYGYTF
.,.,TRBV6-5,TRBJ2-1,13,TGTGCCAGCAGTCAGATAGCTTGGAGTGAGCAGTTCTTC,CASSQIAWSEQFF
.,TRBD1,TRBV5-8,TRBJ2-1,13,TGTGCCAGCAGGAGGGACAGGGTGGGTGAGCAGTTCTTC,CASRRDRVGEQFF
once,.,TRBV6-1,TRBJ2-7,15,TGTGCCAGCAGTTCCTACCGGGACGGAGCCTACGAGCAGTACTTC,CASSSYRDGAYEQYF
few,TRBD1,TRBV27,TRBJ2-3,16,TGTGCCAGCCGGTATCGTACCGGGACAGGGGGAGATACGCAGTATTTT,CASRYRTGTGGDTQYF
.,.,TRBV11-2,TRBJ2-1,15,TGTGCCAGCAGCCCCCGGACAAGCTCCTACAATGAGCAGTTCTTC,CASSPRTSSYNEQFF
.,TRBD1,TRBV27,TRBJ1-5,19,TGTGCCAGCAGGCCCCCGGGACAGGGGGTTCTTTATAGCAATCAGCCCCAGCATTTT,CASRPPGQGVLYSNQPQHF
.,TRBD2,TRBV7-3,TRBJ2-1,16,TGTGCCAGCAGCTTATGGGCTAGCGGGACCGACAATGAGCAGTTCTTC,CASSLWASGTDNEQFF